This T cell receptor (beta chain) was found in a study of blood T cell repertoires in COVID-19. On the study more broadly: T cells, B-cell-depleted T cells, or PBMCs supplied cDNA or gDNA.

V lost 9 bases and J lost 4, with 20 bases in between. Germline V gene sequence: CDR1 SGHRS, CDR2 YFSETQ. The CDR3 is made up of 15 amino acids. In the original analysis: How many nucleated cells were present was estimated from reference gene primer amplification. Clones were read by immunoSEQ multiplex PCR, and TCRdb kept only the in-frame ones, dropping some. D and trimming were read from the DNA, whereas the V and J calls and clone size are those reported in that table. The sample has some 330,000 clones, 85% to 90% seen once. Participants had their cohort set by participant-reported clinical history. Before being deemed recovered, Cohort 3 donors had two negative PCRs, clearance, or symptom resolution.

Sequencing used PBMCs or T cells enriched from blood (not recorded which). The TCR sequence derives from a man younger than 45 who had recovered from COVID-19. This chain uses TRBV5-1 with TRBJ2-1; D perhaps matches TRBD1 (5 bases). CDR3 sequence reads: CATTLADIRYNEQFF. CDR3 DNA: TGCGCCACCACCTTGGCGGACATCAGATACAATGAGCAGTTCTTC. The full variable domain, in which reference TRBV5-1 and TRBJ2-1 provide the parts outside the CDR3, is KAGVTQTPRYLIKTRGQQVTLSCSPISGHRSVSWYQQTPGQGLQFLFEYFSETQRNKGNFPGRFSGRQFSNSRSEMNVSTLELGDSALYLCATTLADIRYNEQFFGPGTRLTVL.